Described below is a single T cell receptor (beta chain) sequence and its context. Its specificity is unknown. The PCR employed 60 Vbeta primers together with 13 Jbeta primers. Clones were read by immunoSEQ multiplex PCR, and TCRdb kept only the in-frame ones, dropping some. The sample carries about 140,000 clones, 61% recorded once. This entry belongs to a study of cytomegalovirus exposure and HLA in healthy donors. Study-level findings and limits: Presence/absence analyses supposed approximately even sequencing depth among donors. When analyzed later, a missense DCLRE1C variant was found to be linked to TCR beta V- and J-gene trimming. There was a cluster of highly shared sequence variants that was likely a sequencing artifact.

Germline V gene sequence: CDR1 ENHRY, CDR2 SYGVKD. This CDR3 is 14 amino acids long. Trimming cost V 7 bases and J 2 bases, with 12 bases left between them. The chain combines TRBV10-3 with TRBJ1-3; weak D call: TRBD1 (6 bases). Sequenced sample: PBMCs. The source of this sequence is a male donor in good health and CMV-seronegative. CDR3 DNA sequence: TGTGCCATCAATACAGGGACGGCTGGAAACACCATATATTTT. Protein: CAINTGTAGNTIYF.